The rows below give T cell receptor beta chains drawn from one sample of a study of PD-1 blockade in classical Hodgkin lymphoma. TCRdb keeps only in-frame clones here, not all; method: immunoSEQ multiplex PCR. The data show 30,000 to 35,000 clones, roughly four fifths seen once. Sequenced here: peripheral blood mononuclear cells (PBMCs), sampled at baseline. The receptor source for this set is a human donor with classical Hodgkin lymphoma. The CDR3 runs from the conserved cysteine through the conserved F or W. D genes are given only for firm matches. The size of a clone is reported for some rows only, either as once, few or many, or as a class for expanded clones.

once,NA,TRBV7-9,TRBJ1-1,CASSSTGWTTEAFF,TGTGCCAGCAGCTCCACGGGGTGGACCACTGAAGCTTTCTTT
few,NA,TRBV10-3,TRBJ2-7,CAISEEGREQYF,TGTGCCATCAGTGAGGAGGGGCGCGAGCAGTACTTC
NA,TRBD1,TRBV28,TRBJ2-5,CASSFHKTGDRETQYF,TGTGCCAGCAGTTTCCACAAAACAGGGGACAGAGAGACCCAGTACTTC
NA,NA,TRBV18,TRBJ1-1,CASSAGLNTEAFF,TGTGCCAGCTCAGCGGGGCTGAACACTGAAGCTTTCTTT
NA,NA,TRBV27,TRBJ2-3,CASSSPSRVTDTQYF,TGTGCCAGCAGTTCCCCCTCCAGGGTCACAGATACGCAGTATTTT
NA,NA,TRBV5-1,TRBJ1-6,CASSSVGNSPLHF,TGCGCCAGCAGCTCGGTCGGTAATTCACCCCTCCACTTT
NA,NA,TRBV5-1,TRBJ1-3,CASSLDPMGNTIYF,TGCGCCAGCAGCTTGGATCCCATGGGAAACACCATATATTTT
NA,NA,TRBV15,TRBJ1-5,CATSRGQENQPQHF,TGTGCCACCAGCAGAGGACAGGAAAATCAGCCCCAGCATTTT
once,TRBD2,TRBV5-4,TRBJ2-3,CASSLGGIAGTTDTQYF,TGTGCCAGCAGCTTGGGGGGGATAGCGGGTACCACAGATACGCAGTATTTT
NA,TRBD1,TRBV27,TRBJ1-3,CASSQPGTGNSGNTIYF,TGTGCCAGCAGCCAACCCGGGACAGGGAACTCTGGAAACACCATATATTTT
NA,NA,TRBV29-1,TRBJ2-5,CSVERTGSATQYF,TGCAGCGTTGAACGGACTGGTTCGGCGACCCAGTACTTC
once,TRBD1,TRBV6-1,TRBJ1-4,CASSEAHGTVNEKLFF,TGTGCCAGCAGTGAAGCTCACGGGACAGTTAATGAAAAACTGTTTTTT
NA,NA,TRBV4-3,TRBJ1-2,CASRRGGSNYGYTF,TGCGCCAGCAGAAGAGGGGGATCAAACTATGGCTACACCTTC
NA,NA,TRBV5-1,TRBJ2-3,CASSIDSNTQYF,TGCGCCAGCAGCATTGACTCGAATACGCAGTATTTT
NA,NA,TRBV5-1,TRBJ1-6,CASSLGHTGIYSPLHF,TGCGCCAGCAGCTTGGGTCATACAGGGATATATTCACCCCTCCACTTT
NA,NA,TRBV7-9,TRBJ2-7,CASSSGGTIDEQYF,TGTGCCAGCAGCTCCGGGGGCACGATCGACGAGCAGTACTTC
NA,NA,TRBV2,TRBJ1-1,CASSQQVTNTEAFF,TGTGCCAGCAGCCAACAGGTTACGAACACTGAAGCTTTCTTT
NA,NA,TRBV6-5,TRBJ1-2,CASSRLLRNYGYTF,TGTGCCAGCAGCCGGTTGTTGCGGAACTATGGCTACACCTTC
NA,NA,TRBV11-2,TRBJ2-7,CASSLGGVEYF,TGTGCCAGCAGCCTTGGCGGGGTAGAGTACTTC
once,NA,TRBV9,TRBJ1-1,CASSVEGPPEAFF,TGTGCCAGCAGCGTAGAGGGCCCCCCTGAAGCTTTCTTT
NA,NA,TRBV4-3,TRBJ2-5,CASSQDSAEQETQYF,TGCGCCAGCAGCCAAGATAGCGCGGAACAAGAGACCCAGTACTTC
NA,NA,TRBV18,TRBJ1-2,CASSPGGGGHGHTF,TGTGCCAGCTCACCAGGAGGGGGAGGGCACGGCCACACCTTC
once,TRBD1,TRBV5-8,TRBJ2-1,CASSLAQGAINEQFF,TGTGCCAGCAGCTTGGCCCAGGGGGCAATAAATGAGCAGTTCTTC
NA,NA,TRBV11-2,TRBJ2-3,CASSYTDTQYF,TGTGCCAGCAGCTACACAGATACGCAGTATTTT
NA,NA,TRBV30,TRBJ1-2,CAFRAVGATNYGYTF,TGTGCCTTCCGAGCGGTGGGGGCCACTAACTATGGCTACACCTTC
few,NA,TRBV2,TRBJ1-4,CASSVSEKLFF,TGTGCCAGCAGTGTTTCTGAAAAACTGTTTTTT
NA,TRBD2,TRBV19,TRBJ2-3,CASSPGLAGGHFTDTQYF,TGTGCCAGTAGTCCGGGACTAGCGGGGGGCCATTTCACAGATACGCAGTATTTT
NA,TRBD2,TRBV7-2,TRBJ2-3,CASRDRGGRSDTQYF,TGTGCCAGCAGGGATCGGGGGGGCCGTTCAGATACGCAGTATTTT
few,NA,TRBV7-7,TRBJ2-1,CASSSIGTNEQFF,TGTGCTAGCAGCTCAATAGGGACCAATGAGCAGTTCTTC
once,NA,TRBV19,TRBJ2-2,CASSMGVGELFF,TGTGCCAGTAGTATGGGGGTCGGGGAGCTGTTTTTT
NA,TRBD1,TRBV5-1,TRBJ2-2,CASSGTGQGNTGELFF,TGCGCCAGCAGCGGAACGGGACAGGGAAACACCGGGGAGCTGTTTTTT
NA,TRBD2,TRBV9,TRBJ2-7,CASSASTGGYEQYF,TGTGCCAGCAGCGCATCGACGGGGGGCTACGAGCAGTACTTC
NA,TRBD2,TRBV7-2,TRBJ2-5,CASSFSGEVRGAQYF,TGTGCCAGCAGCTTTAGCGGGGAGGTGCGGGGGGCCCAGTACTTC
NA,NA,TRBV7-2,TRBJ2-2,CASSPKRINTGELFF,TGTGCCAGCAGCCCAAAAAGGATCAACACCGGGGAGCTGTTTTTT
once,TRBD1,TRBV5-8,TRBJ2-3,CASSLGQGWTDTQYF,TGTGCCAGCAGCTTGGGACAGGGATGGACAGATACGCAGTATTTT
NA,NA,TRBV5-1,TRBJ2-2,CASSLATSGRTGELFF,TGCGCCAGCAGCTTGGCCACCAGCGGACGGACCGGGGAGCTGTTTTTT
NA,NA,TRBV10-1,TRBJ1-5,CASSESLTVSNQPQHF,TGCGCCAGCAGTGAGTCTCTGACGGTTAGCAATCAGCCCCAGCATTTT
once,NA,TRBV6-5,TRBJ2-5,CASSYLRGPETQYF,TGTGCCAGCAGTTACCTCAGGGGCCCAGAGACCCAGTACTTC
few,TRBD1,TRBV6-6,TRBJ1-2,CASNGQVSGYGYTF,TGTGCCAGCAATGGACAGGTCTCAGGCTATGGCTACACCTTC
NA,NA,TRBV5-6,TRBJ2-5,CASSLWFVPLETQYF,TGTGCCAGCAGCTTGTGGTTTGTCCCTCTGGAGACCCAGTACTTC
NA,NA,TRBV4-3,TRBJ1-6,CASSQEGGGGSSPLHF,TGCGCCAGCAGCCAAGAGGGGGGAGGGGGGTCTTCACCCCTCCACTTT
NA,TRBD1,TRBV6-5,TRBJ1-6,CASSWDSGVNSPLHF,TGTGCCAGCAGTTGGGACAGCGGAGTAAATTCACCCCTCCACTTT
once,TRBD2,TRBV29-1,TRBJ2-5,CSVVLAGGLQETQYF,TGCAGCGTCGTCCTAGCGGGGGGATTACAAGAGACCCAGTACTTC
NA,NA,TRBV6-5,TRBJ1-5,CASSYSKTGNQPQHF,TGTGCCAGCAGTTACTCAAAGACAGGCAATCAGCCCCAGCATTTT
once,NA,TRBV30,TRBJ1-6,CAWSLQYPSPLHF,TGTGCCTGGAGCCTACAGTACCCTTCACCCCTCCACTTT
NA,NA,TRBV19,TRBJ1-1,CASTLHWQGAVAFF,TGTGCCAGTACCTTACACTGGCAGGGCGCTGTAGCTTTCTTT